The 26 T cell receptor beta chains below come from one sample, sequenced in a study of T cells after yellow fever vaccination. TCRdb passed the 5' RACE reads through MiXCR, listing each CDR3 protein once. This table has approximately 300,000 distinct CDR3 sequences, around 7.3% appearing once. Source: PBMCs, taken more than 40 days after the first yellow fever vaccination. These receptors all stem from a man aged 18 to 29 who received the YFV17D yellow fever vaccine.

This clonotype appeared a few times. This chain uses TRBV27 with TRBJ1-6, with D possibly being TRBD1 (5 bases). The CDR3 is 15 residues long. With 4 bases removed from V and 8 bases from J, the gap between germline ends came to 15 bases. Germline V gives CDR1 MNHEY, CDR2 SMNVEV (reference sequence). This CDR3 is CASSSGSRGDSPLHF. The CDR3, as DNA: TGTGCCAGCAGTTCCGGGTCGAGGGGAGATTCACCCCTCCACTTT.

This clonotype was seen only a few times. The CDR3, as DNA: TGTGCCAGCAGTTACAGGGTTAGTCAGCCCCAGCATTTT. It translates to CASSYRVSQPQHF. The chain links TRBV12-3 or TRBV12-4 to TRBJ1-5, with D perhaps matching TRBD1 (6 bases). V lost 4 bases, J lost 6 bases, and 10 bases lay in between. This CDR3 is 13 amino acids long.

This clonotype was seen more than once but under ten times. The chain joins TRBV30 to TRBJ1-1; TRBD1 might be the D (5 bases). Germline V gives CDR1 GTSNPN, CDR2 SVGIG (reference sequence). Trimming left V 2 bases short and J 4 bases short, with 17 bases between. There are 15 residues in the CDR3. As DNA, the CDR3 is TGTGCCTGGAGTCCCGGGACGGCAACCGGCACTGAAGCTTTCTTT. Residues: CAWSPGTATGTEAFF.

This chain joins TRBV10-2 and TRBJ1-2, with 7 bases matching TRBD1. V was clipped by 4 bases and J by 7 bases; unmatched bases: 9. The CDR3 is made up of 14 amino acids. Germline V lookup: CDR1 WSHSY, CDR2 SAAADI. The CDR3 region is CASSAVTGNLGYTF. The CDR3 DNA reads TGCGCCAGCAGTGCAGTGACAGGGAACCTTGGCTACACCTTC.

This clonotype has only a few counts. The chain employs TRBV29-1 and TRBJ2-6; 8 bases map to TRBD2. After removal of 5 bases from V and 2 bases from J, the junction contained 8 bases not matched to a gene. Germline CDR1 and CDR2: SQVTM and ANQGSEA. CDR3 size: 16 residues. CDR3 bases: TGCAGCGTTACCGGGGGGGGCAGAACTGGGGCCAACGTCCTGACTTTC. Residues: CSVTGGGRTGANVLTF.

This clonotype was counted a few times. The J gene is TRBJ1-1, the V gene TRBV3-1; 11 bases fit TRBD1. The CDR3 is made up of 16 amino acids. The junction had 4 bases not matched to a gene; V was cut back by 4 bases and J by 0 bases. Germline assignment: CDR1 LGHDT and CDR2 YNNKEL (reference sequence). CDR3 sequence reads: CASSRGQGGMNTEAFF. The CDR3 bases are TGTGCCAGCAGCCGGGGACAGGGGGGAATGAACACTGAAGCTTTCTTT.

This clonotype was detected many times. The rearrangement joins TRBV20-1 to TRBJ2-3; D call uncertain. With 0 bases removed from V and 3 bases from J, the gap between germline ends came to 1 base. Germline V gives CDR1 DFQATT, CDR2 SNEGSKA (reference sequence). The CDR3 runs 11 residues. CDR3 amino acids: CSARETDTQYF. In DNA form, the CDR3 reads TGCAGTGCTAGAGAAACAGATACGCAGTATTTT.

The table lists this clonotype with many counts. CDR3 region: CASSLGAGQLYEQYF. In DNA form, the CDR3 reads TGTGCCAGCAGTTTAGGGGCTGGACAGCTATACGAGCAGTACTTC. The J gene is TRBJ2-7, the V gene TRBV12-3 or TRBV12-4; possible D gene TRBD1, 6 bases. The CDR3 runs to 15 residues. V shed 1 base and J shed 4 bases, with 14 bases lying between them.

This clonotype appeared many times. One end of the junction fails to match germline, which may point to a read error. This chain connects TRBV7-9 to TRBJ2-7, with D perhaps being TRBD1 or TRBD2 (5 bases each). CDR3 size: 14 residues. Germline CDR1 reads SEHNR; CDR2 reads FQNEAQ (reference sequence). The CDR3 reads CASSLAGTAYEQYF. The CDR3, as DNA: TGTGCCAGCAGCCTAGCCGGGACGGCCTACGAGCAGTACTTC. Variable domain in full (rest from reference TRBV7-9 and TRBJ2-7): DTGVSQNPRHKITKRGQNVTFRCDPISEHNRLYWYRQTLGQGPEFLTYFQNEAQLEKSRLLSDRFSAERPKGSFSTLEIQRTEQGDSAMYLCASSLAGTAYEQYFGPGTRLTVT.

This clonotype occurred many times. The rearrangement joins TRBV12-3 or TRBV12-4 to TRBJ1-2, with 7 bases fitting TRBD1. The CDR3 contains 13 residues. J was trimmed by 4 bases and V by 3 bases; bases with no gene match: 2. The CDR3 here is CASSLGQTYGYTF. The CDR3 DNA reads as TGTGCCAGCAGTTTGGGACAGACCTATGGCTACACCTTC.

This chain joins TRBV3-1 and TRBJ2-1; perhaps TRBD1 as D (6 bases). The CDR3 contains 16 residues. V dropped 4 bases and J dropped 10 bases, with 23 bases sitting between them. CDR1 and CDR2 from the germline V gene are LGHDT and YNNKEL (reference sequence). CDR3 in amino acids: CASSPRGTAGTHEQFF. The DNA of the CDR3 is TGTGCCAGCAGCCCCAGAGGTACCGCCGGGACACACGAGCAGTTCTTC.

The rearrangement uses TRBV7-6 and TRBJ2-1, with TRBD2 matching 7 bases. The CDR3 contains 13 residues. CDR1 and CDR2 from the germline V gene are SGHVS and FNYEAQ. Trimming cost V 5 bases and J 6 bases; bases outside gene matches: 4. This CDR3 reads CASSRTRLNEQFF. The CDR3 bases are TGTGCCAGCAGCCGGACTAGACTCAATGAGCAGTTCTTC.

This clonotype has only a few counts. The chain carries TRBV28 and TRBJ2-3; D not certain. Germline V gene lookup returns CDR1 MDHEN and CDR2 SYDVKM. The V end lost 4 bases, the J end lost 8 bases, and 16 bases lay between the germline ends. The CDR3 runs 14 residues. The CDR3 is CASSSRAMWGTQYF. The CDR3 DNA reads TGTGCCAGCAGTTCCCGGGCGATGTGGGGTACGCAGTATTTT.

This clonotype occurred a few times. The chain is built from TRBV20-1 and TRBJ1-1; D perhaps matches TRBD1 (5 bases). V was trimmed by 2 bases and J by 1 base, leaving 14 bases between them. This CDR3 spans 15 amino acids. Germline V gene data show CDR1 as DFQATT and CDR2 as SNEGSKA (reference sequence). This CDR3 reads CSARTHDGTNTEAFF. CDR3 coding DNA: TGCAGTGCTAGAACCCACGATGGGACGAACACTGAAGCTTTCTTT.

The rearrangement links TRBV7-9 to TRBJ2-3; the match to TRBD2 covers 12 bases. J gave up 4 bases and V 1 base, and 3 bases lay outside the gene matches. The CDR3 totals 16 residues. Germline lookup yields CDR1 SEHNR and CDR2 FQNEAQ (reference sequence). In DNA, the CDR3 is TGTGCCAGCAGCTTAGTCACTAGCGGGGGGCCAGATACGCAGTATTTT. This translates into CASSLVTSGGPDTQYF.

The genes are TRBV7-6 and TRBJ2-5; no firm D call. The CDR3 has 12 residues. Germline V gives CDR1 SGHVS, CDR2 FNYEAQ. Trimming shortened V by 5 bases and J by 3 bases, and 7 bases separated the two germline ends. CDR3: CASSRHKETQYF. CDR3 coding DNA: TGTGCCAGCAGCCGTCACAAAGAGACCCAGTACTTC.

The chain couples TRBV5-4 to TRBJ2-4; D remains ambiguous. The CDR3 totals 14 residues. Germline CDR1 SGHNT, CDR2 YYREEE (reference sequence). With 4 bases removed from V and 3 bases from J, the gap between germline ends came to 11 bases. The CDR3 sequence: CASSAGEDKNIQYF. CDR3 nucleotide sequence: TGTGCCAGCAGCGCTGGGGAAGACAAAAACATTCAGTACTTC.

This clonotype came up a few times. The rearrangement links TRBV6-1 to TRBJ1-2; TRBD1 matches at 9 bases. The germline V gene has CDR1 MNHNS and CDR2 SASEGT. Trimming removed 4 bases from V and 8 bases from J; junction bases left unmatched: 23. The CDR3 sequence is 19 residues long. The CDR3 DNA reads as TGTGCCAGCAGTGTACGGGACAGGGCAAGAGGGATTAGTTATGGGGGCTACACCTTC. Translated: CASSVRDRARGISYGGYTF.

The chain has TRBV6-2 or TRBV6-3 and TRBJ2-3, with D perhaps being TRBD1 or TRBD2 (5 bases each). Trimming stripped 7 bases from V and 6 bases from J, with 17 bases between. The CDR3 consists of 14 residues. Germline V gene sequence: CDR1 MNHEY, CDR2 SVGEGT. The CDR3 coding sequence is TGTGCCAGCACCGACACGGGGACCGGGGATACGCAGTATTTT. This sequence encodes CASTDTGTGDTQYF.

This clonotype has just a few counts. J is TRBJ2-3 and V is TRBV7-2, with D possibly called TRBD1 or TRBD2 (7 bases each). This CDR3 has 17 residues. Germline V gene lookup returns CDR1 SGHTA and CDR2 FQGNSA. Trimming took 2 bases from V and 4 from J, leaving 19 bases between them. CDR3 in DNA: TGTGCCAGCAGCTTAAACCCCAGACAGGGAGGGGCAGATACGCAGTATTTT. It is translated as CASSLNPRQGGADTQYF.

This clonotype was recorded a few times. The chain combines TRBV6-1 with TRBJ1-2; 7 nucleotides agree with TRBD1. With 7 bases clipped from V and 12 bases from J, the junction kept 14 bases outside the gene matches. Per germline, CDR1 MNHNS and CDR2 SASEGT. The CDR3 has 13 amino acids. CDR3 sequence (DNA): TGTGCCAGCAACGATCGACCTGGGACAGTCAACACCTTC. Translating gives CASNDRPGTVNTF.

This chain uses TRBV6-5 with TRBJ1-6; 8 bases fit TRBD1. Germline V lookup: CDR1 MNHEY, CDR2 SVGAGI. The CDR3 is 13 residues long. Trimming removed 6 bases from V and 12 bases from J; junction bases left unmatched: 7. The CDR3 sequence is CASRRTGRKPLHF. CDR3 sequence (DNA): TGTGCCAGCAGGCGGACAGGGAGAAAACCCCTCCACTTT.

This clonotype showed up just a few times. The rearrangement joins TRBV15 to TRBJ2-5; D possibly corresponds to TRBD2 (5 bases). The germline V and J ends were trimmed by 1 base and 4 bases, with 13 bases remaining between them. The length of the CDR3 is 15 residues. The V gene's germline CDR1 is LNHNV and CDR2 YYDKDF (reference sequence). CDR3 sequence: CATSRGLGGLETQYF. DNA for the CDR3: TGTGCCACCAGCAGAGGTCTGGGCGGGTTAGAGACCCAGTACTTC. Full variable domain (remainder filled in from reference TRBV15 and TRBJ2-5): DAMVIQNPRYQVTQFGKPVTLSCSQTLNHNVMYWYQQKSSQAPKLLFHYYDKDFNNEADTPDNFQSRRPNTSFCFLDIRSPGLGDTAMYLCATSRGLGGLETQYFGPGTRLLVL.

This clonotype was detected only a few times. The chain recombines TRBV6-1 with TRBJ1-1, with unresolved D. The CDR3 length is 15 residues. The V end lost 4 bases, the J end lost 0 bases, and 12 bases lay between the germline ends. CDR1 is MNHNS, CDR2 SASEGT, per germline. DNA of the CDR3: TGTGCCAGCAGTGTCCTTTTGGGGATGAACACTGAAGCTTTCTTT. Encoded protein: CASSVLLGMNTEAFF.

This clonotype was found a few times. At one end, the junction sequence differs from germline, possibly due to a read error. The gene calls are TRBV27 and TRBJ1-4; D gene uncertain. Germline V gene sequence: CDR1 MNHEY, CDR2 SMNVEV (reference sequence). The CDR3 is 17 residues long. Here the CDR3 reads CASSLSGIQLMNGKLFF. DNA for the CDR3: TGTGCCAGCAGTTTATCTGGGATCCAACTAATGAATGGAAAACTGTTTTTT.

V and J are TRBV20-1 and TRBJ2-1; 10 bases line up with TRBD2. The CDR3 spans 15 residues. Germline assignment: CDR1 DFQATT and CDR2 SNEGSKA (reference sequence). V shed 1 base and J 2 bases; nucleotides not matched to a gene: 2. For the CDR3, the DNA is TGCAGTGCTAGAGGGAGCGGGGGGGCCTACAATGAGCAGTTCTTC. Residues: CSARGSGGAYNEQFF.